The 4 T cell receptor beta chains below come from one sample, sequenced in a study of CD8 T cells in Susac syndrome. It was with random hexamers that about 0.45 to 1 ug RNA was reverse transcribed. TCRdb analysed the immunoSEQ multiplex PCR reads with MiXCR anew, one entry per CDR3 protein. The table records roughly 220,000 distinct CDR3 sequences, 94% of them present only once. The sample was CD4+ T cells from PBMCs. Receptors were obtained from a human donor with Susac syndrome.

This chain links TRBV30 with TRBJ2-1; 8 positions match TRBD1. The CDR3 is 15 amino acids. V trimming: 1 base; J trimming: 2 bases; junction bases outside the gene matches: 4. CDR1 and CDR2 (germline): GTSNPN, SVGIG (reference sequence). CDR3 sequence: CAWSASTGAYNEQFF. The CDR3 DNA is TGTGCCTGGAGTGCCTCGACAGGGGCCTACAATGAGCAGTTCTTC.

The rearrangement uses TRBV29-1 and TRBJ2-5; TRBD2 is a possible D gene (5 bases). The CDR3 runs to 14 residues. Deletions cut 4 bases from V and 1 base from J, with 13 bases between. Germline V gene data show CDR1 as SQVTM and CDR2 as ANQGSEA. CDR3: CSVGAGSGQETQYF. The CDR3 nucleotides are TGCAGCGTTGGGGCCGGAAGCGGCCAAGAGACCCAGTACTTC.

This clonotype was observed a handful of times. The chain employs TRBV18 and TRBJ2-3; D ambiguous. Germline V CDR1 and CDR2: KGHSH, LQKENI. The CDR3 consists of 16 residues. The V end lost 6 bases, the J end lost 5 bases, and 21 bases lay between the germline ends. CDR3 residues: CASSSRSTVGIDTQYF. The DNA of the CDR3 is TGTGCCAGCTCCTCTCGGTCCACGGTGGGGATAGATACGCAGTATTTT.

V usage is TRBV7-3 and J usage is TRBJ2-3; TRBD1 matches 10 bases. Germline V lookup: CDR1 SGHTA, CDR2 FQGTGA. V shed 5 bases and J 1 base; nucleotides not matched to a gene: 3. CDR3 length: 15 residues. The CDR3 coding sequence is TGTGCCAGCAGCCGAGGGACAGGGGGCACAGATACGCAGTATTTT. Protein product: CASSRGTGGTDTQYF.